What follows describes a single T cell receptor beta chain. The target antigen is unknown. The data were obtained in a study of CXCR3-negative and CXCR3-positive naive CD8 T cells. Study-level findings and limits: The study found more hydrophobic TRB CDR3s in CXCR3-positive naive cells than in CXCR3-negative naive cells.

Preparation of TRB cDNA libraries relied on 5' RACE carrying UMI labels. TCRdb re-analyzed the 5' RACE reads; it lists each CDR3 protein once, without DNA. The table for this sample gives some 150,000 distinct CDR3 sequences. The source material was naive CXCR3+ CD8+ T cells from blood. Indicated subset: CD45RO-CCR7+CD27+CD95- naive CD8+ T cells expressing CXCR3 (TNR3+). The sequence was obtained from a human donor in good health. Some clones in this sample may be carry-over from other donors' samples.

CDR3: CASSFPTSGGASSSYNEQFF. V is TRBV7-9 and J is TRBJ2-1; no DNA is available, so the TRBD2 call from TCRdb remains unchecked. The germline V gene encodes CDR1 SEHNR and CDR2 FQNEAQ (reference sequence). The CDR3 extends over 20 amino acids.